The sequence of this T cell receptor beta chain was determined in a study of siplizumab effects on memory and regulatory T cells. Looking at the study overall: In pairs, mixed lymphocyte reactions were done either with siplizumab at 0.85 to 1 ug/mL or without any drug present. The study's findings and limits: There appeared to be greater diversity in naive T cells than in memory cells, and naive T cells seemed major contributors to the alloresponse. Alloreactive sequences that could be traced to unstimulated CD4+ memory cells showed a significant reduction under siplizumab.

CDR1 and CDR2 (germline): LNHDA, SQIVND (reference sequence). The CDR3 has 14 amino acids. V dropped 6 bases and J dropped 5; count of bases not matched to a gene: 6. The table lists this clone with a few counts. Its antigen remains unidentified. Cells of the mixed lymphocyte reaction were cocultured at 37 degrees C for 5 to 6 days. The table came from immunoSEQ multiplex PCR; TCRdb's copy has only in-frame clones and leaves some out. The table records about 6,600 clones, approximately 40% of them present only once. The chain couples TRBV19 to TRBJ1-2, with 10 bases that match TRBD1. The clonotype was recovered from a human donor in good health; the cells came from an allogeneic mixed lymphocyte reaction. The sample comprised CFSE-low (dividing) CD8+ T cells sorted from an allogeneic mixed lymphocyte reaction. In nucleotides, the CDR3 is TGTGCCAGTAGATCCGACAGGGGGCCTTATGGCTACACCTTC. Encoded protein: CASRSDRGPYGYTF.